What follows are 30 T cell receptor beta chains derived from one specimen sequenced in a study of cytomegalovirus exposure and HLA in healthy donors. Primers for the PCR totalled 60 Vbeta and 13 Jbeta. The method was immunoSEQ multiplex PCR; TCRdb's version includes in-frame clones alone and lacks a portion of them. The table lists about 300,000 clones, about nine tenths of them singletons. Material for sequencing was PBMCs. These receptors all stem from a middle-aged man in good health and CMV-seropositive.

This sequence joins TRBV6-1 and TRBJ2-5, with D maybe TRBD1 (5 bases). Matching the DNA end better, TRBJ2-7 makes the J call doubtful. This CDR3 region has 14 residues. Germline V CDR1 and CDR2: MNHNS, SASEGT. CDR3 bases: TGTGCCAGCAGTGAAGGACAGCAGCTCTACGAGCAGTACTTC. This codes for CASSEGQQLYEQYF.

The table lists this clone with a count of one. This chain connects TRBV29-1 to TRBJ2-2, with a possible D match to TRBD2 (5 bases). Trimming stripped 4 bases from V and 1 base from J, with 7 bases between. Germline CDR1 SQVTM, CDR2 ANQGSEA. The CDR3 totals 13 residues. Here the CDR3 reads CSVVEGNTGELFF. In DNA, the CDR3 is TGCAGCGTTGTCGAGGGGAACACCGGGGAGCTGTTTTTT.

This chain uses TRBV4-3 with TRBJ2-7; 9 nucleotides align to TRBD1. The J segment lost 2 bases and the V segment lost 0 bases, leaving 5 bases of the junction unmatched. The CDR3 runs to 16 residues. CDR1 LGHNA and CDR2 YSLEER come from the germline V gene. CDR3 nucleotides: TGCGCCAGCAGCCAAGAATCGGACAGGGGTCCCTACGAGCAGTACTTC. It is translated as CASSQESDRGPYEQYF.

This clone has more than one count but fewer than ten. The chain employs TRBV5-5 and TRBJ1-2, with D maybe TRBD1 (5 bases). V lost 4 bases and J lost 4, with 14 bases in between. The CDR3 length is 14 residues. Per germline, CDR1 SGHKS and CDR2 YYEKEE (reference sequence). CDR3 DNA: TGTGCCAGCAGCACGAGACAGACGACCTATGGCTACACCTTC. As protein: CASSTRQTTYGYTF.

The CDR3 bases are TGTGCCAGCAGCTCTAATCCCCACGTTTCTGCGGGAGGCGGAGGAGCAGATACGCAGTATTTT. Its protein is CASSSNPHVSAGGGGADTQYF. The rearrangement uses TRBV13 and TRBJ2-3; 8 bases map to TRBD2. CDR3 length: 21 amino acids. CDR1 and CDR2 (germline): PRHDT, FYEKMQ (reference sequence). With 4 bases clipped from V and 4 bases from J, the junction kept 25 bases outside the gene matches.

The V and J genes are TRBV15 and TRBJ2-7; tentatively, D is TRBD1 (5 bases). V was clipped by 5 bases and J by 2 bases, with 16 bases between them. CDR3 length: 15 residues. The germline CDR1 and CDR2 sequences are LNHNV and YYDKDF (reference sequence). The CDR3 DNA follows: TGTGCCACCAGCGTAGGCCTAGACAGCACCTACGAGCAGTACTTC. It translates to CATSVGLDSTYEQYF.

The chain combines TRBV5-6 with TRBJ2-1, with 7 bases fitting TRBD2. V gave up 4 bases and J gave up 6 bases; unmatched junction bases: 7. Germline values: CDR1 SGHDT, CDR2 YYEEEE. This CDR3 has 14 residues. CDR3 DNA sequence: TGTGCCAGCAGCGTGGGAGCGGGGCTCAATGAGCAGTTCTTC. Its translation: CASSVGAGLNEQFF.

The J gene is TRBJ2-5, the V gene TRBV27, with TRBD1 as a possible D gene (6 bases). This CDR3 contains 14 residues. Trimming cost V 3 bases and J 2 bases, with 10 bases left between them. Germline CDR1 is MNHEY and CDR2 is SMNVEV (reference sequence). This CDR3 reads CASSFGDTQETQYF. As DNA, the CDR3 is TGTGCCAGCAGTTTTGGGGACACGCAAGAGACCCAGTACTTC.

The J gene is TRBJ1-1, the V gene TRBV7-9, with 9 bases aligning to TRBD1. Per the germline V gene, CDR1 is SEHNR and CDR2 is FQNEAQ (reference sequence). CDR3 length: 17 amino acids. J gave up 0 bases and V 0 bases, and 5 bases lay outside the gene matches. CDR3 in amino acids: CASSLAGTGRLNTEAFF. DNA of the CDR3: TGTGCCAGCAGCTTAGCCGGGACAGGGAGATTGAACACTGAAGCTTTCTTT.

V is TRBV7-2 and J is TRBJ1-5; no clear D gene. The CDR3 contains 15 residues. Germline V lookup: CDR1 SGHTA, CDR2 FQGNSA. Trimming stripped 0 bases from V and 1 base from J, with 7 bases between. The CDR3 bases are TGTGCCAGCAGCTTAGCGACATTGAGCAATCAGCCCCAGCATTTT. Its translation: CASSLATLSNQPQHF.

The chain links TRBV5-1 to TRBJ2-3; 7 bases align to TRBD2. The ends lost 0 bases at V and 2 bases at J; junction bases unmatched: 6. Germline CDR1 reads SGHRS; CDR2 reads YFSETQ. The CDR3 totals 16 residues. This chain's CDR3 is CASSLAPREITDTQYF. The CDR3 DNA reads TGCGCCAGCAGCTTGGCCCCGCGGGAGATCACAGATACGCAGTATTTT.

V and J are TRBV5-1 and TRBJ2-3; the match to TRBD2 covers 9 bases. Germline V gives CDR1 SGHRS, CDR2 YFSETQ. The CDR3 runs to 17 residues. Trimming cost V 2 bases and J 1 base; bases outside gene matches: 8. The CDR3 protein is CASSLEGLASRTDTQYF. In nucleotides, the CDR3 is TGCGCCAGCAGCTTAGAGGGACTAGCAAGTCGCACAGATACGCAGTATTTT.

The chain uses TRBV27 and TRBJ2-3, with a weak D call TRBD2 (5 bases). Germline V gene data show CDR1 as MNHEY and CDR2 as SMNVEV (reference sequence). V was trimmed by 5 bases and J by 6 bases, leaving 15 bases between them. This CDR3 has 14 amino acids. In nucleotides, the CDR3 is TGTGCCAGCAGTCCCCTTCTCGGAGGTGATACGCAGTATTTT. This codes for CASSPLLGGDTQYF.

The CDR3 sequence: CASSYSQTYNEQFF. CDR3 coding DNA: TGTGCCAGCAGTTACTCGCAGACTTACAATGAGCAGTTCTTC. V is TRBV6-5 and J is TRBJ2-1; D not resolved. Trimming removed 0 bases from V and 4 bases from J, with 7 bases in between. Germline values: CDR1 MNHEY, CDR2 SVGAGI. The CDR3 has 14 residues.

This sequence joins TRBV6-1 and TRBJ2-2; 9 positions agree with TRBD1. The CDR3 loop spans 13 amino acids. Germline CDR1 reads MNHNS; CDR2 reads SASEGT. This CDR3 is CAGGQGVTGELFF. The CDR3 DNA reads TGTGCGGGGGGACAGGGAGTCACCGGGGAGCTGTTTTTT.

The rearrangement uses TRBV19 and TRBJ2-1; 11 bases match TRBD2. CDR3 length equals 14 residues. With V trimmed by 6 bases and J by 8 bases, 6 bases remained unmatched. CDR1 is LNHDA and CDR2 is SQIVND in the germline V gene (reference sequence). CDR3: CASSTSGSGDEQFF. CDR3 DNA: TGTGCCAGTAGCACTAGCGGGAGTGGGGATGAGCAGTTCTTC.

This clone has a single count. V gene TRBV5-1 combines with J gene TRBJ1-3; 8 bases match TRBD1. J was trimmed by 2 bases and V by 4 bases; bases with no gene match: 5. This CDR3 is 15 amino acids long. Germline V gene lookup returns CDR1 SGHRS and CDR2 YFSETQ. CDR3 sequence reads: CASSLWTGTGNTIYF. Written as DNA, the CDR3 is TGCGCCAGCAGCCTATGGACAGGGACTGGAAACACCATATATTTT.

This clone was found once. The V call is TRBV9, the J call TRBJ2-7, with 7 bases aligning to TRBD1. The CDR3 has 15 amino acids. Germline CDR1 SGDLS, CDR2 YYNGEE. The J segment lost 6 bases and the V segment lost 0 bases, leaving 9 bases of the junction unmatched. CDR3 sequence reads: CASSVASGQTVEQYF. CDR3 nucleotide sequence: TGTGCCAGCAGCGTAGCGTCGGGACAGACGGTCGAGCAGTACTTC.

This clone was seen more than once but under ten times. V usage is TRBV7-3 and J usage is TRBJ2-7, with D maybe TRBD2 (5 bases). Germline V gene data show CDR1 as SGHTA and CDR2 as FQGTGA. V gave up 6 bases and J gave up 5 bases, with 26 bases separating them. The length of the CDR3 is 17 residues. The CDR3: CASRPIGPGFIGDEQYF. In DNA form, the CDR3 reads TGTGCCAGCAGACCGATAGGTCCGGGGTTCATAGGCGACGAGCAGTACTTC.

The chain has TRBV5-4 and TRBJ2-1; TRBD2 matches at 13 bases. The CDR3 is 17 amino acids. Trimming removed 4 bases from V and 6 bases from J; junction bases left unmatched: 10. Germline values: CDR1 SGHNT, CDR2 YYREEE (reference sequence). Here the CDR3 reads CASSPGTSGVRRNEQFF. CDR3 DNA sequence: TGTGCCAGCAGCCCCGGGACTAGCGGGGTCAGACGCAATGAGCAGTTCTTC.

The V gene is TRBV19, the J gene TRBJ2-1; a weak D match, TRBD1 (6 bases). Trimming removed 2 bases at V and 4 bases at J, with 9 bases between. Germline V gene data show CDR1 as LNHDA and CDR2 as SQIVND (reference sequence). The CDR3 consists of 14 residues. CDR3 region: CASSIQGSYNEQFF. CDR3 bases: TGTGCCAGTAGTATACAGGGGAGTTACAATGAGCAGTTCTTC. Using reference TRBV19 and TRBJ2-1 for the parts outside the CDR3, the full variable domain is DGGITQSPKYLFRKEGQNVTLSCEQNLNHDAMYWYRQDPGQGLRLIYYSQIVNDFQKGDIAEGYSVSREKKESFPLTVTSAQKNPTAFYLCASSIQGSYNEQFFGPGTRLTVL.

The chain carries TRBV6-5 and TRBJ1-2, with 7 bases aligning to TRBD1. The trim removed 6 bases at V and 1 base at J, leaving 8 bases unmatched. CDR1 and CDR2 (germline): MNHEY, SVGAGI. The CDR3 is 15 residues long. The chain's CDR3 is CASRLAGQSNYGYTF. CDR3 coding DNA: TGTGCCAGCAGGCTCGCGGGACAGAGTAACTATGGCTACACCTTC.

The chain has TRBV10-3 and TRBJ1-1, with TRBD1 as a possible D gene (6 bases). Trimming cost V 2 bases and J 6 bases, with 13 bases left between them. The CDR3 consists of 14 residues. CDR1 is ENHRY and CDR2 is SYGVKD in the germline V gene. CDR3 coding DNA: TGTGCCATCAGTGAGGGGGGGGCTGGTTCTGAAGCTTTCTTT. Translating gives CAISEGGAGSEAFF.

The chain has TRBV10-3 and TRBJ2-1, with 11 bases aligning to TRBD2. The CDR3 runs to 15 residues. Germline V gene sequence: CDR1 ENHRY, CDR2 SYGVKD. J lost 6 bases, V lost 10 bases, and 11 bases had no gene match. CDR3 bases: TGTGCCAGTACTCCCGGGACTAGCGGCCTCAATGAGCAGTTCTTC. Translating gives CASTPGTSGLNEQFF.

The chain employs TRBV28 and TRBJ2-7, with D tentatively TRBD1 (6 bases). The V end was cut by 5 bases, the J end by 2 bases, with 16 bases between. The germline CDR1 and CDR2 sequences are MDHEN and SYDVKM. This CDR3 region has 15 residues. The CDR3 region has the DNA TGTGCCAGCAGTCAAACCCCCCCAGGGGCCTACGAGCAGTACTTC. It encodes CASSQTPPGAYEQYF.

About this clone: One end of the junction fails to match germline, which may point to a read error. The chain links TRBV7-9 to TRBJ1-1; no clear D gene. CDR3 size: 13 residues. CDR1 and CDR2 from the germline V gene are SEHNR and FQNEAQ (reference sequence). CDR3 residues: CASRLGGLTEAFF. CDR3 bases: TGTGCCAGCAGATTAGGCGGGCTCACTGAAGCTTTCTTT. Combining the CDR3 with reference TRBV7-9 and TRBJ1-1 gives the whole variable domain DTGVSQNPRHKITKRGQNVTFRCDPISEHNRLYWYRQTLGQGPEFLTYFQNEAQLEKSRLLSDRFSAERPKGSFSTLEIQRTEQGDSAMYLCASRLGGLTEAFFGQGTRLTVV.

This clone is a singleton in its sample. The chain uses TRBV6-5 and TRBJ1-6; D unresolved. Trimming stripped 2 bases from V and 5 bases from J, with 7 bases between. Germline CDR1 reads MNHEY; CDR2 reads SVGAGI. The CDR3 is 14 amino acids. The CDR3 DNA follows: TGTGCCAGCAGTTACCTCGAGGATAATTCACCCCTCCACTTT. Protein product: CASSYLEDNSPLHF.

The chain combines TRBV2 with TRBJ2-1, with D tentatively TRBD2 (5 bases). Trimming stripped 2 bases from V and 8 bases from J, with 16 bases between. The CDR3 runs to 15 residues. Germline loops: CDR1 SNHLY, CDR2 FYNNEI. The CDR3 spells CASSENGLGNYEQFF. The CDR3 nucleotides are TGTGCCAGCAGTGAAAACGGACTCGGGAACTATGAGCAGTTCTTC.

The chain is built from TRBV9 and TRBJ2-6; 8 bases line up with TRBD1. The trim removed 3 bases at V and 0 bases at J, leaving 8 bases unmatched. Germline CDR1 is SGDLS and CDR2 is YYNGEE. The CDR3 totals 18 residues. Here the CDR3 reads CASSEPGQVFSGANVLTF. The CDR3 DNA follows: TGTGCCAGCAGCGAACCGGGACAGGTCTTCTCTGGGGCCAACGTCCTGACTTTC. Looking up the rest from reference TRBV9 and TRBJ2-6 gives the full variable domain: DSGVTQTPKHLITATGQRVTLRCSPRSGDLSVYWYQQSLDQGLQFLIQYYNGEERAKGNILERFSAQQFPDLHSELNLSSLELGDSALYFCASSEPGQVFSGANVLTFGAGSRLTVL.

This clone turned up a few times. The chain links TRBV11-2 to TRBJ2-3; 16 bases line up with TRBD2. In germline, CDR1 is SGHAT, CDR2 FQNNGV. The CDR3 has 20 amino acids. J was trimmed by 4 bases and V by 0 bases; bases with no gene match: 10. CDR3: CASSLETPGLAGGPADTQYF. The CDR3 DNA reads as TGTGCCAGCAGCTTAGAGACCCCGGGACTAGCGGGAGGGCCGGCAGATACGCAGTATTTT.